This TCR beta chain derives from a study of response to subunit inactivated influenza vaccine. Study conclusions and caveats: It was suggested by the authors that few new T cells are recruited by each seasonal influenza vaccination.

TCRdb re-called the RT-PCR reads through MiXCR, storing one row per CDR3 protein. Among 750,000 to 850,000 distinct CDR3 sequences listed, 15% to 20% were seen once. As to this clonotype: Its specificity is unknown.

Specimen: PBMCs from blood, collected 5 days after vaccination. The TCR originated in a man in his forties or fifties who received an inactivated influenza vaccine.

CDR3 protein: CASSSPRRAHEQYF. In DNA, the CDR3 is TGTGCCAGCAGCTCCCCCAGGAGGGCCCACGAGCAGTACTTC. The chain is built from TRBV7-9 and TRBJ2-7; TRBD2 might be the D (6 bases). The germline V gene has CDR1 SEHNR and CDR2 FQNEAQ (reference sequence). This CDR3 comprises 14 residues. The V end was cut by 4 bases, the J end by 5 bases, with 15 bases between.